The rows below give T cell receptor beta chains drawn from one sample of a study of blood T cells in healthy people across ages. TCRdb fed the 5' RACE reads into MiXCR, producing one record per CDR3 protein. Of roughly 2 million distinct CDR3 sequences listed, about 50% are singletons. Material for sequencing was blood. These receptors originate from a woman aged 35 to 49 in good health. Both conserved end residues are part of each CDR3. Fields, in order: clone size, D gene, V gene, J gene, CDR3 protein, CDR3 DNA. The D gene is left open where the match is weak. A clone size is listed for some rows: how often the clone was seen (once, few, many), or a class if it is expanded.

clone size: .
D gene: .
V gene: TRBV5-4
J gene: TRBJ2-1
CDR3 protein: CASSPFGGPNNEQFF
CDR3 DNA: TGTGCCAGCAGCCCCTTTGGGGGCCCTAACAATGAGCAGTTCTTC

clone size: few
D gene: TRBD2
V gene: TRBV20-1
J gene: TRBJ2-3
CDR3 protein: CSAPKTSGGSTDTQYF
CDR3 DNA: TGCAGTGCTCCTAAGACTAGCGGGGGGAGCACAGATACGCAGTATTTT

clone size: .
D gene: .
V gene: TRBV4-3
J gene: TRBJ1-2
CDR3 protein: CASSQGWPPKYTF
CDR3 DNA: TGCGCCAGCAGCCAAGGTTGGCCGCCCAAGTACACCTTC

clone size: .
D gene: TRBD2
V gene: TRBV4-3
J gene: TRBJ2-1
CDR3 protein: CASSQDRSGRIGEQFF
CDR3 DNA: TGCGCCAGCAGCCAAGATCGTAGCGGGCGCATAGGGGAGCAGTTCTTC

clone size: .
D gene: .
V gene: TRBV12-5
J gene: TRBJ2-3
CDR3 protein: CASGSRVDTDTQYF
CDR3 DNA: TGTGCTAGTGGTTCACGTGTTGACACAGATACGCAGTATTTT

clone size: many
D gene: TRBD1
V gene: TRBV7-2
J gene: TRBJ1-2
CDR3 protein: CASSSDRVGGYTF
CDR3 DNA: TGTGCCAGCAGCTCGGACAGGGTTGGGGGCTACACCTTC

clone size: .
D gene: .
V gene: TRBV28
J gene: TRBJ2-1
CDR3 protein: CASRFGRANNEQFF
CDR3 DNA: TGTGCCAGCAGGTTCGGGCGGGCCAACAATGAGCAGTTCTTC

clone size: few
D gene: .
V gene: TRBV11-2
J gene: TRBJ2-5
CDR3 protein: CASSLDSRLDTETQYF
CDR3 DNA: TGTGCCAGCAGCTTAGACTCCCGACTAGATACAGAGACCCAGTACTTC

clone size: .
D gene: .
V gene: TRBV6-6
J gene: TRBJ2-1
CDR3 protein: CATVRQFSYNEQFF
CDR3 DNA: TGTGCCACAGTAAGACAATTCTCCTACAATGAGCAGTTCTTC

clone size: few
D gene: TRBD1
V gene: TRBV7-2
J gene: TRBJ2-6
CDR3 protein: CASSPQKGARSGANVLTF
CDR3 DNA: TGTGCCAGCAGCCCCCAGAAGGGGGCAAGGTCTGGGGCCAACGTCCTGACTTTC

clone size: .
D gene: TRBD1
V gene: TRBV5-6
J gene: TRBJ1-6
CDR3 protein: CASSQGQAGSYNSPLHF
CDR3 DNA: TGTGCCAGCAGCCAGGGACAGGCAGGCTCCTATAATTCACCCCTCCACTTT

clone size: .
D gene: TRBD2
V gene: TRBV9
J gene: TRBJ2-3
CDR3 protein: CASSTPTSGGTDTQYF
CDR3 DNA: TGTGCCAGCAGCACCCCGACTAGCGGGGGAACAGATACGCAGTATTTT

clone size: .
D gene: .
V gene: TRBV5-6
J gene: TRBJ2-3
CDR3 protein: CASGINQLVADTQYF
CDR3 DNA: TGTGCCAGCGGGATAAACCAGCTCGTGGCAGATACGCAGTATTTT

clone size: .
D gene: TRBD1
V gene: TRBV12-3/TRBV12-4
J gene: TRBJ2-5
CDR3 protein: CASSLLTGTGIGETQYF
CDR3 DNA: TGTGCCAGCAGTCTACTCACCGGGACAGGCATCGGAGAGACCCAGTACTTC

clone size: few
D gene: .
V gene: TRBV2
J gene: TRBJ2-7
CDR3 protein: CASRFGRSFNDEQYF
CDR3 DNA: TGTGCCAGCAGGTTCGGCAGGAGCTTTAACGACGAGCAGTACTTC

clone size: few
D gene: TRBD1
V gene: TRBV6-6
J gene: TRBJ2-7
CDR3 protein: CASSPRDRYEQYF
CDR3 DNA: TGTGCCAGCAGTCCCCGGGACAGGTACGAGCAGTACTTC

clone size: .
D gene: TRBD1
V gene: TRBV29-1
J gene: TRBJ2-1
CDR3 protein: CSVEGTGTGVNNEQFF
CDR3 DNA: TGCAGCGTTGAAGGCACCGGGACAGGGGTCAACAATGAGCAGTTCTTC

clone size: .
D gene: TRBD1
V gene: TRBV4-3
J gene: TRBJ1-1
CDR3 protein: CASSQASRGVNTEAFF
CDR3 DNA: TGCGCCAGCAGCCAAGCGAGCAGGGGGGTGAACACTGAAGCTTTCTTT

clone size: .
D gene: TRBD1
V gene: TRBV20-1
J gene: TRBJ1-5
CDR3 protein: CSARDWGQGLYSNQPQHF
CDR3 DNA: TGCAGTGCTAGAGATTGGGGACAGGGACTGTATAGCAATCAGCCCCAGCATTTT

clone size: .
D gene: TRBD2
V gene: TRBV5-1
J gene: TRBJ2-7
CDR3 protein: CASSNSGGTSYEQYF
CDR3 DNA: TGCGCCAGCAGCAATAGCGGGGGAACTTCCTACGAGCAGTACTTC

clone size: few
D gene: .
V gene: TRBV27
J gene: TRBJ2-6
CDR3 protein: CASSLRGLGGSGANVLTF
CDR3 DNA: TGTGCCAGCAGTCTCAGGGGACTCGGAGGCTCTGGGGCCAACGTCCTGACTTTC

clone size: few
D gene: .
V gene: TRBV7-2
J gene: TRBJ1-6
CDR3 protein: CASSLTHRNNSPLHF
CDR3 DNA: TGTGCCAGCAGCTTAACGCACAGAAATAATTCACCCCTCCACTTT

clone size: few
D gene: .
V gene: TRBV15
J gene: TRBJ2-5
CDR3 protein: CATRRQVQETQYF
CDR3 DNA: TGTGCCACCAGAAGACAGGTCCAAGAGACCCAGTACTTC

clone size: .
D gene: TRBD2
V gene: TRBV4-1
J gene: TRBJ2-2
CDR3 protein: CASSQIVAGGRGGELFF
CDR3 DNA: TGCGCCAGCAGCCAAATTGTTGCGGGGGGGCGAGGCGGGGAGCTGTTTTTT

clone size: .
D gene: .
V gene: TRBV6-2/TRBV6-3
J gene: TRBJ2-6
CDR3 protein: CASRVRGLISGANVLTF
CDR3 DNA: TGTGCCAGCAGGGTCAGGGGTCTTATCTCTGGGGCCAACGTCCTGACTTTC

clone size: few
D gene: .
V gene: TRBV10-3
J gene: TRBJ2-7
CDR3 protein: CAISESHTDYEQYF
CDR3 DNA: TGTGCCATCAGTGAGTCACACACCGACTACGAGCAGTACTTC

clone size: .
D gene: TRBD1
V gene: TRBV7-9
J gene: TRBJ1-5
CDR3 protein: CASSTGQGQGNQPQHF
CDR3 DNA: TGTGCCAGCAGCACCGGACAGGGCCAAGGCAATCAGCCCCAGCATTTT

clone size: .
D gene: TRBD1
V gene: TRBV6-2/TRBV6-3
J gene: TRBJ2-7
CDR3 protein: CASILGTAYEQYF
CDR3 DNA: TGTGCCAGCATCTTGGGGACAGCCTACGAGCAGTACTTC

clone size: few
D gene: TRBD1
V gene: TRBV6-2/TRBV6-3
J gene: TRBJ1-5
CDR3 protein: CASSPINLGQGGNQPQHF
CDR3 DNA: TGTGCCAGCAGTCCTATAAACTTAGGACAGGGTGGGAATCAGCCCCAGCATTTT

clone size: .
D gene: TRBD1
V gene: TRBV24-1
J gene: TRBJ2-1
CDR3 protein: CATSDPPGTGVEETQFF
CDR3 DNA: TGTGCCACCAGTGACCCCCCCGGGACAGGGGTAGAAGAGACCCAGTTCTTC

clone size: .
D gene: TRBD1
V gene: TRBV3-1
J gene: TRBJ1-6
CDR3 protein: CASSHYRGRGSPLHF
CDR3 DNA: TGTGCCAGCAGCCATTACAGGGGGCGAGGATCACCCCTCCACTTT

clone size: few
D gene: TRBD2
V gene: TRBV7-9
J gene: TRBJ2-3
CDR3 protein: CASSRTSGAAGGDTQYF
CDR3 DNA: TGTGCCAGCAGCCGGACTAGCGGGGCCGCAGGGGGAGATACGCAGTATTTT

clone size: .
D gene: .
V gene: TRBV12-3/TRBV12-4
J gene: TRBJ1-5
CDR3 protein: CASSGGGGGNQPQHF
CDR3 DNA: TGTGCCAGCAGCGGGGGCGGGGGAGGGAATCAGCCCCAGCATTTT

clone size: .
D gene: TRBD1
V gene: TRBV27
J gene: TRBJ1-1
CDR3 protein: CASTLTGEGNTEAFF
CDR3 DNA: TGTGCCAGCACCCTAACAGGGGAAGGAAACACTGAAGCTTTCTTT

clone size: .
D gene: TRBD2
V gene: TRBV6-2/TRBV6-3
J gene: TRBJ2-1
CDR3 protein: CASGTSGGAVVNEQFF
CDR3 DNA: TGTGCCAGCGGAACTAGCGGGGGGGCCGTTGTCAATGAGCAGTTCTTC

clone size: .
D gene: TRBD2
V gene: TRBV20-1
J gene: TRBJ2-1
CDR3 protein: CSAGTSGANEQFF
CDR3 DNA: TGCAGTGCCGGGACTAGCGGGGCTAATGAGCAGTTCTTC

clone size: .
D gene: .
V gene: TRBV20-1
J gene: TRBJ2-7
CDR3 protein: CSGEGAPVVDEQYF
CDR3 DNA: TGCAGTGGGGAAGGGGCCCCCGTAGTGGACGAGCAGTACTTC

clone size: .
D gene: .
V gene: TRBV20-1
J gene: TRBJ2-7
CDR3 protein: CSARVGAGPYEQYF
CDR3 DNA: TGCAGTGCTAGAGTGGGTGCAGGACCCTACGAGCAGTACTTC

clone size: few
D gene: .
V gene: TRBV12-5
J gene: TRBJ2-5
CDR3 protein: CASGLRTTMETQYF
CDR3 DNA: TGTGCTAGTGGTTTGAGGACTACGATGGAGACCCAGTACTTC

clone size: many
D gene: .
V gene: TRBV5-1
J gene: TRBJ1-2
CDR3 protein: CASSLDGGYGYTF
CDR3 DNA: TGTGCCAGCAGCTTAGACGGGGGCTATGGCTACACCTTC

clone size: .
D gene: .
V gene: TRBV29-1
J gene: TRBJ1-2
CDR3 protein: CSGWGRKHGRVGDYGYTF
CDR3 DNA: TGCAGCGGGTGGGGAAGAAAACACGGGCGGGTAGGGGACTATGGCTACACCTTC

clone size: once
D gene: .
V gene: TRBV5-1
J gene: TRBJ2-7
CDR3 protein: CASSLTSSTYNEQYF
CDR3 DNA: TGCGCCAGCAGCTTGACTAGTAGCACTTACAATGAGCAGTACTTC